This paragraph covers one TCR beta chain sequence. The junction departs from the called germline gene at one end, perhaps through a read error. Per sample, a minimum of 7 million PBMCs were isolated. This specimen belongs to a study of blood T cells in healthy people across ages. The authors ran a second PCR of roughly 6 to 11 cycles using a sample-barcoded 5' primer and a J-beta primer mix. From the 5' RACE reads, TCRdb called clonotypes with MiXCR, one entry per CDR3 protein. Here the sample spans approximately 940,000 distinct CDR3 sequences, around 49% being singletons. The germline V gene has CDR1 SGHKS and CDR2 YYEKEE (reference sequence). The CDR3 loop spans 15 amino acids.

The TCR originated in a man younger than 40 in good health. Sequencing was carried out using blood. V is TRBV5-5 and J is TRBJ1-5, with a possible D match to TRBD1 (5 bases). The CDR3 DNA is TGTGCCAGCAGCGGGCAGGGAGGTGGCAATCAGCCCCGGCATTTT. Protein sequence: CASSGQGGGNQPRHF.